These T cell receptor beta chains were read from a single sample in a study of Ad26.COV2.S vaccination and SARS-CoV-2 variants. Some clones are missing from TCRdb's copy, which holds only in-frame ones; the method was immunoSEQ multiplex PCR. The table records under 500,000 clones, about 90% of them present only once. The input for sequencing was peripheral blood, taken in a trial of Ad26.COV2.S vaccine versus placebo. These receptors all stem from a person between 18 and 65 years old who received the Ad26.COV2.S COVID-19 vaccine or a placebo. Each CDR3 is given with its conserved first and last residue. A D gene is named only where the DNA matches it firmly. Clone size is shown for a subset of rows, as once, few, many or a class of expanded clone.

clone size	J gene	D gene	V gene	CDR3 protein	CDR3 DNA
NA	TRBJ1-5	NA	TRBV2	CASTPIGGNQPQHF	TGTGCCAGCACCCCAATCGGGGGTAATCAGCCCCAGCATTTT
NA	TRBJ1-5	TRBD1	TRBV7-6	CASSLGGTGSNQPQHF	TGTGCCAGCAGCTTAGGTGGGACAGGGAGCAATCAGCCCCAGCATTTT
NA	TRBJ2-2	NA	TRBV6-2/TRBV6-3	CASSYGHTGELFF	TGTGCCAGCAGTTATGGACATACCGGGGAGCTGTTTTTT
once	TRBJ2-3	TRBD2	TRBV9	CASSVAVSIAGGPDTQYF	TGTGCCAGCAGCGTAGCTGTGAGTATAGCGGGGGGGCCAGATACGCAGTATTTT
NA	TRBJ2-5	NA	TRBV7-8	CASSSPAVRDRETQYF	TGTGCCAGCAGCTCACCCGCGGTGAGGGATCGAGAGACCCAGTACTTC
NA	TRBJ2-7	NA	TRBV24-1	CATSDPRTQYEQYF	TGTGCCACCAGTGACCCCCGGACGCAATACGAGCAGTACTTC
NA	TRBJ1-5	TRBD1	TRBV19	CASRDRGPSNQPQHF	TGTGCCAGCCGGGACAGGGGGCCTAGCAATCAGCCCCAGCATTTT
NA	TRBJ1-4	NA	TRBV13	CASSSHGRNEKLFF	TGTGCCAGCAGCTCTCATGGACGAAATGAAAAACTGTTTTTT
once	TRBJ2-7	NA	TRBV5-4	CASSLFGQGFLYEQYF	TGTGCCAGCAGCTTGTTTGGTCAGGGGTTCCTCTACGAGCAGTACTTC
once	TRBJ1-3	NA	TRBV5-6	CASSLVRFSGNTIYF	TGTGCCAGCAGCTTGGTGCGCTTCTCTGGAAACACCATATATTTT
NA	TRBJ2-2	NA	TRBV5-1	CASSLIPQGTQTGELFF	TGCGCCAGCAGCTTGATTCCCCAGGGGACCCAGACCGGGGAGCTGTTTTTT
NA	TRBJ2-2	NA	TRBV5-1	CASRQRDGPNTGELFF	TGCGCCAGCAGACAGAGGGACGGCCCGAACACCGGGGAGCTGTTTTTT
once	TRBJ1-6	NA	TRBV18	CASSDQGNGNSPLHF	TGTGCCAGCTCAGATCAGGGTAACGGGAATTCACCCCTCCACTTT
NA	TRBJ1-3	NA	TRBV5-1	CASTTFEGNTIYF	TGCGCCAGCACCACTTTCGAAGGAAACACCATATATTTT
NA	TRBJ1-2	TRBD1	TRBV9	CASSPFAGGTDYYGYTF	TGTGCCAGCAGCCCTTTTGCAGGGGGTACGGATTACTATGGCTACACCTTC
NA	TRBJ1-1	NA	TRBV6-5	CASRVIWDTEAFF	TGTGCCAGCAGAGTCATTTGGGACACTGAAGCTTTCTTT
NA	TRBJ2-1	TRBD2	TRBV27	CASSIAGDYNEQFF	TGTGCCAGCAGTATAGCGGGGGATTACAATGAGCAGTTCTTC
NA	TRBJ2-1	TRBD2	TRBV4-1	CASSLIAGGSYNEQFF	TGCGCCAGCAGCCTTATAGCGGGGGGTTCCTACAATGAGCAGTTCTTC
NA	TRBJ1-1	NA	TRBV6-5	CASTGIGRGNTEAFF	TGTGCCAGCACAGGGATCGGCAGGGGGAACACTGAAGCTTTCTTT
NA	TRBJ2-3	NA	TRBV5-6	CASSLGPSSDTQYF	TGTGCCAGCAGCTTGGGTCCGTCCTCGGATACGCAGTATTTT
NA	TRBJ1-1	NA	TRBV5-4	CASSLVQGRNTEAFF	TGTGCCAGCAGCTTGGTACAGGGCAGGAACACTGAAGCTTTCTTT
NA	TRBJ1-1	TRBD1	TRBV4-1	CASSQATGGTPEAFF	TGCGCCAGCAGCCAGGCGACAGGGGGGACACCTGAAGCTTTCTTT
NA	TRBJ2-7	NA	TRBV4-1	CASSQDRAATYEQYF	TGCGCCAGCAGCCAAGATCGGGCGGCAACCTACGAGCAGTACTTC
NA	TRBJ2-5	NA	TRBV4-3	CASSLVQGGQETQYF	TGCGCCAGCAGCCTAGTACAGGGTGGGCAAGAGACCCAGTACTTC
NA	TRBJ2-1	TRBD2	TRBV5-8	CASGRGGNYNEQFF	TGTGCCAGCGGGCGGGGGGGAAACTACAATGAGCAGTTCTTC
NA	TRBJ1-6	NA	TRBV19	CASSTSRQERNSPLHF	TGTGCCAGTAGTACATCACGACAGGAACGTAATTCACCCCTCCACTTT
NA	TRBJ2-7	NA	TRBV3-1/TRBV3-2	CASSHRVSYEQYF	TGTGCCAGCAGCCATCGGGTCTCCTACGAGCAGTACTTC
NA	TRBJ2-7	NA	TRBV27	CASSIHPGPTWREQYF	TGTGCCAGCAGTATTCACCCGGGCCCCACGTGGAGGGAGCAGTACTTC
NA	TRBJ2-3	TRBD2	TRBV3-1/TRBV3-2	CASSQLSGGDTQYF	TGTGCCAGCAGCCAACTAAGCGGGGGGGATACGCAGTATTTT
NA	TRBJ1-5	TRBD1	TRBV19	CASSNRDRGASNQPQHF	TGTGCCAGTAGTAACCGGGACAGGGGGGCTAGCAATCAGCCCCAGCATTTT
NA	TRBJ2-1	TRBD1	TRBV7-9	CASSLGQGYGNEQFF	TGTGCCAGCAGCTTAGGACAGGGGTATGGCAATGAGCAGTTCTTC
NA	TRBJ1-2	NA	TRBV18	CASSPSWDGANYGYTF	TGTGCCAGCTCACCATCATGGGACGGAGCTAACTATGGCTACACCTTC
NA	TRBJ2-7	TRBD1	TRBV5-6	CASNTDRARGRF	TGTGCCAGCAACACGGACAGGGCGAGGGGAAGATTC
NA	TRBJ2-7	NA	TRBV5-6	CASSPWPAEGWVYEQYF	TGTGCCAGCAGCCCATGGCCCGCGGAGGGTTGGGTCTACGAGCAGTACTTC
NA	TRBJ2-7	NA	TRBV24-1	CATSPGLPYEQYF	TGTGCCACCTCTCCGGGACTGCCTTACGAGCAGTACTTC
NA	TRBJ1-5	NA	TRBV7-2	CASSSVSYQPQHF	TGTGCCAGCAGCTCGGTGAGCTATCAGCCCCAGCATTTT
NA	TRBJ1-2	TRBD1	TRBV6-1	CASSDPQNNDRGGYGYTF	TGTGCCAGCAGTGATCCCCAAAACAATGACAGGGGCGGCTATGGCTACACCTTC
NA	TRBJ2-5	NA	TRBV5-6	CASSLGFGAQETQYF	TGTGCCAGCAGCTTAGGTTTTGGGGCCCAAGAGACCCAGTACTTC
NA	TRBJ2-7	NA	TRBV11-2	CASSLETRFFEQYF	TGTGCCAGCAGCTTGGAGACTAGATTTTTCGAGCAGTACTTC
NA	TRBJ2-3	TRBD1	TRBV18	CASSPPDRVDTDTQYF	TGTGCCAGCTCACCCCCGGACAGGGTCGACACAGATACGCAGTATTTT
once	TRBJ1-1	NA	TRBV11-2	CASSLDLGEGRGAFF	TGTGCCAGCAGCTTAGATCTTGGCGAGGGTCGAGGGGCTTTCTTT
NA	TRBJ1-4	TRBD1	TRBV5-8	CASSRGQVVSNEKLFF	TGTGCCAGCAGCCGGGGACAGGTTGTTTCGAATGAAAAACTGTTTTTT
NA	TRBJ1-2	NA	TRBV6-2/TRBV6-3	CASSPPGRGTYGYTF	TGTGCCAGCAGTCCCCCCGGTCGGGGAACCTATGGCTACACCTTC
NA	TRBJ1-2	NA	TRBV6-1	CASSELWQGPSVGYGYTF	TGTGCCAGCAGTGAATTGTGGCAGGGGCCGTCCGTCGGGTATGGCTACACCTTC
NA	TRBJ1-1	NA	TRBV4-1	CASSQERQAMNTEAFF	TGCGCCAGCAGCCAAGAACGACAGGCCATGAACACTGAAGCTTTCTTT
NA	TRBJ1-3	NA	TRBV5-1	CASSYDTHGTSGNTIYF	TGCGCCAGCAGCTACGACACCCACGGAACCTCTGGAAACACCATATATTTT
once	TRBJ2-7	TRBD1	TRBV5-8	CASTEGAFEQYF	TGTGCCAGCACCGAGGGGGCTTTCGAGCAGTACTTC